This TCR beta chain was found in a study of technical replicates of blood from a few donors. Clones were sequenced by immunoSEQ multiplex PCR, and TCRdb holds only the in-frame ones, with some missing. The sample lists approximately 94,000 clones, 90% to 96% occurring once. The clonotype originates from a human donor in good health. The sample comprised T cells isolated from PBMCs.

CDR3 sequence reads: CASDSRTDSTNEQYF. The CDR3 coding sequence is TGTGCCAGCGACAGTCGGACAGACAGTACGAATGAGCAGTACTTC. The chain is built from TRBV7-9 and TRBJ2-7, with D possibly matching TRBD1 (6 bases). V was trimmed by 8 bases and J by 7 bases, leaving 24 bases between them. The CDR3 covers 15 residues. Germline CDR1 is SEHNR and CDR2 is FQNEAQ (reference sequence).